This T cell receptor beta chain appears in the sequencing data of a study of T-cell reconstitution after alpha-beta-depleted transplantation in children. TCRbeta library construction was performed incorporating unique molecular identifiers. Each CDR3 protein gets one entry after TCRdb re-called the PCR reads with MiXCR. The sample carries 44,000 or so distinct CDR3 sequences, around 9.2% recorded once. This CDR3 is 15 amino acids long. Germline-derived CDR1 and CDR2 are SGHNT and YYREEE (reference sequence). With 0 bases clipped from V and 6 bases from J, the junction kept 6 bases outside the gene matches.

The origin of this receptor is a male patient under 10 years old who had a stem cell transplant for chronic granulomatous disease, so the T cells may come from the graft donor. The rearrangement links TRBV5-4 to TRBJ1-2; the match to TRBD1 covers 9 bases. This sample comprised PBMCs, mostly from graft donor cells, obtained 60 days after TCRalphabeta/CD19-depleted stem cell transplant. The CDR3 DNA reads TGTGCCAGCAGCTTGGGAGGAGACAGGGGGAATGGCTACACCTTC. Translation: CASSLGGDRGNGYTF. Full variable domain (remainder filled in from reference TRBV5-4 and TRBJ1-2): ETGVTQSPTHLIKTRGQQVTLRCSSQSGHNTVSWYQQALGQGPQFIFQYYREEENGRGNFPPRFSGLQFPNYSSELNVNALELDDSALYLCASSLGGDRGNGYTFGSGTRLTVV.